Below are 10 T cell receptor beta chains sequenced from a single sample in a study of cytomegalovirus exposure and HLA in healthy donors. Clones were read by immunoSEQ multiplex PCR, and TCRdb kept only the in-frame ones, dropping some. In the table there are 56,000 or so clones, about 92% of which are singletons. Sequenced input: PBMCs. These receptor sequences come from a woman in her late teens or twenties in good health and CMV-seropositive.

The chain employs TRBV20-1 and TRBJ2-1; D is uncertain. This CDR3 region has 11 residues. V was shortened by 6 bases and J by 15 bases, with 18 bases between the two germline ends. Germline CDR1 DFQATT, CDR2 SNEGSKA (reference sequence). The CDR3 nucleotides read TGCAGTGCACATGAATGGCCCGTTTGGTTCTTC. This translates into CSAHEWPVWFF.

This clone was seen a single time. DNA for the CDR3: TGCGCCAGCAAGGCAGGGGAATACAATGAGCAGTTCTTC. Amino acids: CASKAGEYNEQFF. V and J are TRBV10-2 and TRBJ2-1; perhaps TRBD1 as D (6 bases). Germline CDR1 is WSHSY and CDR2 is SAAADI. Trimming left V 7 bases short and J 4 bases short, with 11 bases between. The CDR3 extends over 13 amino acids.

The chain is built from TRBV9 and TRBJ2-3; 13 bases are a match to TRBD2. Germline assignment: CDR1 SGDLS and CDR2 YYNGEE. The CDR3 covers 18 residues. The V and J ends lost 0 bases and 4 bases, in that order; junction bases with no gene match: 8. CDR3 sequence (DNA): TGTGCCAGCAGCGTAGGGACTAGCGGGGGCCACAGCGCAGATACGCAGTATTTT. Its protein product is CASSVGTSGGHSADTQYF.

The J gene is TRBJ1-6, the V gene TRBV4-1; maybe TRBD1 (5 bases). V was cut by 0 bases and J by 6 bases, with 24 bases left in between. CDR1 and CDR2 from the germline V gene are MGHRA and YSYEKL. The CDR3 extends over 20 amino acids. CDR3 DNA: TGCGCCAGCAGCCAAGATGCCCCCCGCCGGGACTACCACCTTAATTCACCCCTCCACTTT. Amino acids: CASSQDAPRRDYHLNSPLHF.

The genes are TRBV6-5 and TRBJ2-3, with a weak D call TRBD1 (5 bases). Germline V lookup: CDR1 MNHEY, CDR2 SVGAGI. Trimming removed 4 bases from V and 9 bases from J, with 14 bases in between. CDR3 size: 13 residues. CDR3 in DNA: TGTGCCAGCAGTTGGTCCCTAGGGGAAACGCAGTATTTT. It translates to CASSWSLGETQYF.

The CDR3 loop is CASGLVRYEQYF. In DNA form, the CDR3 reads TGTGCTAGTGGTTTGGTACGGTACGAGCAGTACTTC. The V call is TRBV12-5, the J call TRBJ2-7; D is ambiguous. CDR1 is LGHNT, CDR2 FRNRAP, per germline. V lost 0 bases and J lost 4, with 4 bases in between. The CDR3 spans 12 residues. The complete variable domain, with remaining parts taken from reference TRBV12-5 and TRBJ2-7, reads DARVTQTPRHKVTEMGQEVTMRCQPILGHNTVFWYRQTMMQGLELLAYFRNRAPLDDSGMPKDRFSAEMPDATLATLKIQPSEPRDSAVYFCASGLVRYEQYFGPGTRLTVT.

This clone was seen just once. The chain carries TRBV30 and TRBJ1-4, with 9 bases lining up with TRBD1. The CDR3 has 17 residues. Germline V gene lookup returns CDR1 GTSNPN and CDR2 SVGIG (reference sequence). The junction had 9 bases not matched to a gene; V was cut back by 2 bases and J by 2 bases. The CDR3 nucleotides are TGTGCCTGGAGTCCTCCGGGACAGGGTAGGACTAATGAAAAACTGTTTTTT. Protein product: CAWSPPGQGRTNEKLFF.

In this sample, this clone turned up a few times. The V and J genes are TRBV6-4 and TRBJ2-3; 8 nucleotides agree with TRBD2. The CDR3 is made up of 15 amino acids. The V segment lost 0 bases and the J segment 4 bases; nucleotides outside the gene matches: 3. The germline V gene has CDR1 MRHNA and CDR2 SNTAGT. This CDR3 reads CASSDSTGGPDTQYF. CDR3 in DNA: TGTGCCAGCAGTGACTCGACGGGGGGGCCAGATACGCAGTATTTT.

J is TRBJ1-4 and V is TRBV10-3; D is unresolved. V was pared by 2 bases and J by 8 bases, with 6 bases between. The length of the CDR3 is 12 residues. Germline lookup yields CDR1 ENHRY and CDR2 SYGVKD. This CDR3 is CAISEPREKLFF. The CDR3 DNA sequence: TGTGCCATCAGTGAGCCCAGGGAAAAACTGTTTTTT.

The chain employs TRBV29-1 and TRBJ2-2; 8 bases map to TRBD1. Per germline, CDR1 SQVTM and CDR2 ANQGSEA. CDR3 length: 15 amino acids. V lost 4 bases and J lost 6; bases outside the gene matches: 10. This chain's CDR3 is CSVVSRDRGAGELFF. The CDR3 coding sequence is TGCAGCGTTGTATCCCGTGACAGGGGCGCCGGGGAGCTGTTTTTT.